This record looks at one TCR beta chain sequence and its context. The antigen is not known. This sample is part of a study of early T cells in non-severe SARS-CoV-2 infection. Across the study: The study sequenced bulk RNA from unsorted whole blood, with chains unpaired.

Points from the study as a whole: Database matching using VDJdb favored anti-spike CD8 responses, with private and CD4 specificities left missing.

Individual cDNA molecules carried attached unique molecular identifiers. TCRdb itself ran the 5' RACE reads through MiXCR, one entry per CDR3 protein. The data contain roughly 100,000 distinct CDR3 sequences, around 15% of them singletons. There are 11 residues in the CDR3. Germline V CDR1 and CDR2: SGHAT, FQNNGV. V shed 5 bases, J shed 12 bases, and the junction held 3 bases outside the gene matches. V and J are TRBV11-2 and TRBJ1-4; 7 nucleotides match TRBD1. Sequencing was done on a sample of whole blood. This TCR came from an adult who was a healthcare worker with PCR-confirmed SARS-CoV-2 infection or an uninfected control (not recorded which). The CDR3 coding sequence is TGTGCCAGCAGCCTGGGGACAGAACTGTTTTTT. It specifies CASSLGTELFF.